This paragraph reports one TCR beta chain. Its specificity is not known. The junction does not match germline at one end; this may be a read error. Template switching (which added a universal primer site) was used, and cDNA carried unique molecular identifiers. TCRdb reprocessed the 5' RACE reads via MiXCR and lists one record per CDR3 protein. The table records some 1,700,000 distinct CDR3 sequences, under 35% of them present only once. These data come from a study of identical twins. Findings and caveats of the study: Zero-insertion analyses might be partly confounded by invariant T cells like MAIT and iNKT. For cord blood, abundant beta clonotypes had fewer insertions, unlike memory repertoires, which showed none.

Germline V CDR1 and CDR2: MDHEN, SYDVKM. The CDR3 is made up of 17 amino acids. What was sequenced was cord blood. V usage is TRBV28 and J usage is TRBJ2-7; the D gene is possibly TRBD2 (6 bases). The sequence was collected from a newborn girl in good health. The CDR3, as DNA: TGTGCTAGCAGTTTCGTAAAGGGACTCCCCCTATCCTACGAGCAGTACTTC. It is translated as CASSFVKGLPLSYEQYF.